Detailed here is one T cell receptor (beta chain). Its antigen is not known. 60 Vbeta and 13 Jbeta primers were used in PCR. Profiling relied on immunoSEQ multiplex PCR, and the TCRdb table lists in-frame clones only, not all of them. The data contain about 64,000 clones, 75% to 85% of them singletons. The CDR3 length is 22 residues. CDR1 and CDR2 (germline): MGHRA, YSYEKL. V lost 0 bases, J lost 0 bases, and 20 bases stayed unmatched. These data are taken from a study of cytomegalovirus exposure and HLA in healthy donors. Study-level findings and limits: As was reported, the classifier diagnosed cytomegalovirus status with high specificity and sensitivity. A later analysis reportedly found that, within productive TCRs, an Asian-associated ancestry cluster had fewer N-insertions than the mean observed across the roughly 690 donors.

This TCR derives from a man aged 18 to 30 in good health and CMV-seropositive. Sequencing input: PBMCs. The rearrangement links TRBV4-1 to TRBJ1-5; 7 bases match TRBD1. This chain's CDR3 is CASSQDFIRASRQGYSNQPQHF. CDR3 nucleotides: TGCGCCAGCAGCCAAGATTTTATCCGGGCTTCAAGACAGGGCTATAGCAATCAGCCCCAGCATTTT.